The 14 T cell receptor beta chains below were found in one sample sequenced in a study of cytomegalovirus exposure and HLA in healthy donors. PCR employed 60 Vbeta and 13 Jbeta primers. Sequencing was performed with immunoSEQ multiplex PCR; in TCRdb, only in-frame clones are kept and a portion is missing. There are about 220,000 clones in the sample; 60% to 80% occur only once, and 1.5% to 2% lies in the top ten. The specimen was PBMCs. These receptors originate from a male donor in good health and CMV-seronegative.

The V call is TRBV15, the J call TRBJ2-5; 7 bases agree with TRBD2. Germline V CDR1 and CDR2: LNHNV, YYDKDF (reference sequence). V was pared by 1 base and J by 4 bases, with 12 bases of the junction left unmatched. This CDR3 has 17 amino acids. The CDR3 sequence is CATSRAGAGWSGETQYF. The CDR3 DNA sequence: TGTGCCACCAGCAGAGCGGGAGCGGGGTGGTCTGGAGAGACCCAGTACTTC.

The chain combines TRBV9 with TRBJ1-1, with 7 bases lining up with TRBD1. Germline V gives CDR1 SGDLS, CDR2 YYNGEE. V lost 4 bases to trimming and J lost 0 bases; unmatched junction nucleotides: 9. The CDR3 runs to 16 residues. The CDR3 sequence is CASSIPTGLVNTEAFF. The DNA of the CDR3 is TGTGCCAGCAGCATTCCGACAGGGTTGGTGAACACTGAAGCTTTCTTT.

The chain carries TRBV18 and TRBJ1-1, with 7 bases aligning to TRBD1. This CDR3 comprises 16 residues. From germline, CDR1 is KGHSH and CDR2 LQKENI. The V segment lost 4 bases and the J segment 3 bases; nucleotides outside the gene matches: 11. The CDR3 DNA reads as TGTGCCAGCTCACGGGACAGAGGGCGGTGGGACACTGAAGCTTTCTTT. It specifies CASSRDRGRWDTEAFF.

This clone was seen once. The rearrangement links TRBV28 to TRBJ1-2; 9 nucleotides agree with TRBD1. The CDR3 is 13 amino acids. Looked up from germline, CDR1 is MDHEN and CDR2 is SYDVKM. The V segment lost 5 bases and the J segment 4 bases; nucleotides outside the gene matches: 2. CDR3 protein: CASSPQGAYGYTF. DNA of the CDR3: TGTGCCAGCAGTCCACAGGGGGCCTATGGCTACACCTTC.

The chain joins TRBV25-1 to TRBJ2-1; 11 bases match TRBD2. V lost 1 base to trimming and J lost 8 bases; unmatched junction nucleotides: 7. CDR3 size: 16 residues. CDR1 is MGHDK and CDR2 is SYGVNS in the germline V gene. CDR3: CASSELASGGSYEQFF. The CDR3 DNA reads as TGTGCCAGCAGTGAATTGGCTAGCGGGGGGAGCTATGAGCAGTTCTTC. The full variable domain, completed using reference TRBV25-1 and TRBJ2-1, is EADIYQTPRYLVIGTGKKITLECSQTMGHDKMYWYQQDPGMELHLIHYSYGVNSTEKGDLSSESTVSRIRTEHFPLTLESARPSHTSQYLCASSELASGGSYEQFFGPGTRLTVL.

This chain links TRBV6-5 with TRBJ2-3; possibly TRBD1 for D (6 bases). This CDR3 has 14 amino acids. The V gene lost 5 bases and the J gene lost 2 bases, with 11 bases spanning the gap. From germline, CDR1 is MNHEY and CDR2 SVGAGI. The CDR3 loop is CASSLGQPTDTQYF. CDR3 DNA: TGTGCCAGCAGTCTAGGACAGCCCACAGATACGCAGTATTTT.

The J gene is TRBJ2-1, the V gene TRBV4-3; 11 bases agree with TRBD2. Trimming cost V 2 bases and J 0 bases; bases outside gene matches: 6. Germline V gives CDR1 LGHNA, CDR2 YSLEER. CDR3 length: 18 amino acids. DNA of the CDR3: TGCGCCAGCAGCCAAACCGGGACTAGCGGCAGCTCCTACAATGAGCAGTTCTTC. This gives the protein CASSQTGTSGSSYNEQFF.

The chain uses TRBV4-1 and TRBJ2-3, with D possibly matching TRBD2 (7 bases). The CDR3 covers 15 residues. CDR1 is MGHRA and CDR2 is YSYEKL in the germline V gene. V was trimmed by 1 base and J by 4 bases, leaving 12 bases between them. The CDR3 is CASSQAGGRPDTQYF. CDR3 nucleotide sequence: TGCGCCAGCAGCCAAGCGGGGGGCCGACCAGATACGCAGTATTTT.

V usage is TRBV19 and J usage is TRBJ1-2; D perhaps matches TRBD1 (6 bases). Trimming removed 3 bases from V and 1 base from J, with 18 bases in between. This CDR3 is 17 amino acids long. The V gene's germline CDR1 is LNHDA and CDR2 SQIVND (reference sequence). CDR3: CASSMLTGQQFNYGYTF. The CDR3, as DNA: TGTGCCAGTAGTATGTTGACAGGCCAACAGTTTAACTATGGCTACACCTTC.

DNA for the CDR3: TGTGCCAGCAGCTTAGCGGTCACAATGCTAGCGGAAAAAGGCTATGAGCAGTTCTTC. Translating gives CASSLAVTMLAEKGYEQFF. This chain uses TRBV7-8 with TRBJ2-1; TRBD2 aligns across 7 bases. The CDR3 has 19 amino acids. With V trimmed by 0 bases and J by 8 bases, 19 bases remained unmatched. CDR1 is SGHVS and CDR2 is FQNEAQ in the germline V gene.

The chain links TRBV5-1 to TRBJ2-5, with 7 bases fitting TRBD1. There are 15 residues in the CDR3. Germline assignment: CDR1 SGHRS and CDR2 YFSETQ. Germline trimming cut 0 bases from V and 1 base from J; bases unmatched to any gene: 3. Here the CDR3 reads CASSLGQGGQETQYF. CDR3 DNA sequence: TGCGCCAGCAGCTTGGGACAGGGCGGCCAAGAGACCCAGTACTTC.

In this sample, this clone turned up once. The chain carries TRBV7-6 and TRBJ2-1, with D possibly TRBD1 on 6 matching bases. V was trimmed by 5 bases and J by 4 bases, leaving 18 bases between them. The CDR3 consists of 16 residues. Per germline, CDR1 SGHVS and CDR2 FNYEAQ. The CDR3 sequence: CASSLGGVEAYNEQFF. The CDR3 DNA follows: TGTGCCAGCAGCCTAGGGGGAGTGGAGGCTTACAATGAGCAGTTCTTC.

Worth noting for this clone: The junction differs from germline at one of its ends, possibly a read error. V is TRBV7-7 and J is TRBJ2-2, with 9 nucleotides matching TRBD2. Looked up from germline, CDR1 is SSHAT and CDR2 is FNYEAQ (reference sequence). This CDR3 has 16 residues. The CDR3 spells CASSPLSGSLPGELFF. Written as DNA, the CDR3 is TGTGCTAGCAGCCCCCTTAGCGGGAGTCTCCCCGGGGAGCTGTTTTTT.

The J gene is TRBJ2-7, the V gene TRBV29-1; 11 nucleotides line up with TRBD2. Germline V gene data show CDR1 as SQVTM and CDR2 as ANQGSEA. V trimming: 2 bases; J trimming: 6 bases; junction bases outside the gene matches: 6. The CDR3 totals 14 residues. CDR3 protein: CSVETLAGDGEQYF. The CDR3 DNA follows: TGCAGCGTTGAAACACTAGCGGGAGATGGCGAGCAGTACTTC.